These 14 T cell receptor beta chains originate from one sample sequenced in a study of a mutant IDH1 vaccine in newly diagnosed glioma. Stated time point: week 47, end of study. A 20-mer mutant IDH1 peptide at 300 ug was injected subcutaneously with topical imiquimod. The antigens for these receptors are not known. Method: immunoSEQ multiplex PCR; TCRdb's copy keeps in-frame clones and lacks some. The table lists around 100,000 clones, 89% of them singletons. Sequencing used PBMCs, obtained from a glioma patient whose treatment included an IDH1 peptide vaccine. The receptors were sampled from a woman in her forties or fifties with glioma.

The CDR3 reads CAIRAGHRGGAGSNYEQYF. Here the CDR3 DNA reads TGTGCCATCAGGGCAGGACACCGTGGGGGGGCCGGGAGTAACTACGAGCAGTACTTC. The rearrangement links TRBV10-3 to TRBJ2-7, with a possible D match to TRBD2 (7 bases). Germline V gives CDR1 ENHRY, CDR2 SYGVKD. The CDR3 contains 19 residues. Deletions cut 6 bases from V and 3 bases from J, with 30 bases between.

This chain joins TRBV10-2 and TRBJ2-3; TRBD2 is a possible D gene (5 bases). The germline CDR1 and CDR2 sequences are WSHSY and SAAADI. V was pared by 5 bases and J by 0 bases, with 15 bases between. This CDR3 has 16 residues. The CDR3 DNA follows: TGCGCCAGCAGTAATACAGCGGTAACTAGCACAGATACGCAGTATTTT. This codes for CASSNTAVTSTDTQYF.

This chain joins TRBV7-9 and TRBJ2-1; TRBD2 aligns across 11 bases. The germline CDR1 and CDR2 sequences are SEHNR and FQNEAQ (reference sequence). CDR3 length equals 14 residues. The J segment lost 2 bases and the V segment lost 9 bases, leaving 3 bases of the junction unmatched. In nucleotides, the CDR3 is TGTGCCAGTAGACTAGCGGGGCCCTACAATGAGCAGTTCTTC. Translation gives CASRLAGPYNEQFF. The full variable domain, rest sourced from reference TRBV7-9 and TRBJ2-1, is DTGVSQNPRHKITKRGQNVTFRCDPISEHNRLYWYRQTLGQGPEFLTYFQNEAQLEKSRLLSDRFSAERPKGSFSTLEIQRTEQGDSAMYLCASRLAGPYNEQFFGPGTRLTVL.

The chain combines TRBV10-3 with TRBJ2-3; TRBD1 aligns across 9 bases. The CDR3 totals 16 residues. V shed 2 bases and J 4 bases; nucleotides not matched to a gene: 7. Germline V gives CDR1 ENHRY, CDR2 SYGVKD. CDR3 sequence: CAISEPDRGRSDTQYF. In DNA, the CDR3 is TGTGCCATCAGTGAGCCCGACAGGGGGAGGTCAGATACGCAGTATTTT.

The chain has TRBV7-3 and TRBJ1-1; the D gene is possibly TRBD1 (5 bases). Germline CDR1 and CDR2: SGHTA and FQGTGA. CDR3 size: 14 residues. Trimming cost V 2 bases and J 5 bases, with 12 bases left between them. CDR3 residues: CASSLQGGGTEAFF. DNA of the CDR3: TGTGCCAGCAGCTTACAGGGAGGAGGAACTGAAGCTTTCTTT.

This clone was seen once. The V and J genes are TRBV6-1 and TRBJ1-5; D remains ambiguous. CDR3 length equals 13 residues. From germline, CDR1 is MNHNS and CDR2 SASEGT. With 9 bases removed from V and 1 base from J, the gap between germline ends came to 10 bases. CDR3 sequence: CASYTGSNQPQHF. CDR3 DNA sequence: TGTGCCAGTTATACGGGCAGCAATCAGCCCCAGCATTTT.

The sample holds one count of this clone. The V call is TRBV30, the J call TRBJ2-6, with D unclear. Trimming pared 0 bases from V and 1 base from J, leaving 10 bases between. CDR3 length equals 16 residues. Germline CDR1 reads GTSNPN; CDR2 reads SVGIG (reference sequence). The CDR3 bases are TGTGCCTGGAGTGTACGTGGGGTATCTGGGGCCAACGTCCTGACTTTC. It is translated as CAWSVRGVSGANVLTF.

At least ten counts were recorded for this clone. The V gene is TRBV5-4, the J gene TRBJ2-5; 14 bases match TRBD2. V gave up 4 bases and J gave up 6 bases; unmatched junction bases: 11. The CDR3 has 17 residues. Germline V gene data show CDR1 as SGHNT and CDR2 as YYREEE (reference sequence). The chain's CDR3 is CASSPASGTSGRKTQYF. In DNA, the CDR3 is TGTGCCAGCAGCCCGGCCTCCGGGACTAGCGGGAGAAAGACCCAGTACTTC.

This clone occurred once. The J gene is TRBJ1-1, the V gene TRBV19; weak D call: TRBD1 (6 bases). Between the trimmed V and J ends, which lost 6 bases and 6 bases, there was a span of 17 bases. The germline CDR1 and CDR2 sequences are LNHDA and SQIVND (reference sequence). The CDR3 covers 14 residues. CDR3 residues: CASSSSGVVSEAFF. The DNA for the CDR3 is TGTGCCAGTAGCTCGTCAGGGGTAGTTTCTGAAGCTTTCTTT.

This sequence joins TRBV10-3 and TRBJ2-2, with a tentative D call TRBD2 (5 bases). The V end was cut by 7 bases, the J end by 2 bases, with 14 bases between. Looked up from germline, CDR1 is ENHRY and CDR2 is SYGVKD. The CDR3 spans 15 residues. This CDR3 reads CAIMEASLNTGELFF. CDR3 nucleotide sequence: TGTGCCATCATGGAGGCATCCTTAAACACCGGGGAGCTGTTTTTT.

The rearrangement uses TRBV10-3 and TRBJ1-5; 7 bases line up with TRBD1. The ends lost 5 bases at V and 11 bases at J; junction bases unmatched: 9. The length of the CDR3 is 13 residues. From germline, CDR1 is ENHRY and CDR2 SYGVKD. CDR3 protein: CAISRTGHGAQHF. Written as DNA, the CDR3 is TGTGCCATCAGTCGGACAGGACACGGGGCCCAGCATTTT.

This sequence joins TRBV7-9 and TRBJ2-1; 7 bases line up with TRBD2. Germline V lookup: CDR1 SEHNR, CDR2 FQNEAQ (reference sequence). The CDR3 extends over 16 amino acids. The J segment lost 5 bases and the V segment lost 1 base, leaving 8 bases of the junction unmatched. The CDR3 sequence is CASSLGAGVNDNEQFF. For the CDR3, the DNA is TGTGCCAGCAGCTTAGGCGCGGGAGTTAACGACAATGAGCAGTTCTTC.

The V gene is TRBV5-1, the J gene TRBJ2-1, with TRBD2 identical over 16 bases. The CDR3 covers 17 residues. Unmatched junction bases numbered 6, after V lost 5 bases and J lost 4 bases. Germline CDR1 SGHRS, CDR2 YFSETQ. CDR3 protein: CASRTGTSGRVYNEQFF. CDR3 sequence (DNA): TGCGCCAGCAGAACCGGGACTAGCGGGAGGGTTTACAATGAGCAGTTCTTC.

The DNA for the CDR3 is TGTGCCAGCAGTGGCCTCCAGGCCCTCTATGGCTACACCTTC. Amino acid sequence: CASSGLQALYGYTF. V usage is TRBV25-1 and J usage is TRBJ1-2; D not certain. Trimming cost V 4 bases and J 4 bases, with 13 bases left between them. Germline values: CDR1 MGHDK, CDR2 SYGVNS. CDR3 length equals 14 residues.